The TCR beta chain described here comes from a study of beta chain features in type 1 diabetes. CDR1 is SSHAT and CDR2 is FNYEAQ in the germline V gene (reference sequence). The CDR3 covers 14 residues. Via the markers CD45RO/CCR7/CD25/CD127/CD95/CD27, stem cell-like memory, regulatory, central memory and naive CD4+ cells were sorted. This clone was seen more than once but under ten times. Its antigen is currently unknown. The junction does not match germline at one end; this may be a read error. Findings of the study overall: In every one of the four CD4+ subsets, TCRB CDR3s were moderately but significantly shorter in Type 1 diabetes patients. Within the patient group, naive, central memory and Treg TCRB repertoires appeared more similar to each other than within healthy donors.

The isolated RNA, all of it, was reverse transcribed, so expressed TCRB transcripts were what got sequenced. Assay used: immunoSEQ multiplex PCR; TCRdb lists only in-frame clones, some missing. The sample lists 640,000 or so clones, roughly 13% occurring once. The sequenced sample was naive CD4+ T cells from blood. This chain joins TRBV7-7 and TRBJ2-5; 7 bases are a match to TRBD2. This TCR was sampled from a man aged 18 to 30 with type 1 diabetes. CDR3: CASSPQAGLETQYF. For the CDR3, the DNA is TGTGCTAGCAGCCCCCAAGCGGGGTTGGAGACCCAGTACTTC.